The 27 T cell receptor beta chains below were found in one sample sequenced in a study of blood T cell repertoires in COVID-19. Measured with immunoSEQ multiplex PCR; TCRdb has only the in-frame clones, and not every one. The table records almost 250,000 clones, approximately 86% of them present only once. Sequencing used peripheral blood. The source of these receptors is a woman aged 55-70 years who had recovered from COVID-19.

The chain is built from TRBV5-1 and TRBJ2-7; 10 positions match TRBD1. V dropped 8 bases and J dropped 3; count of bases not matched to a gene: 8. The CDR3 spans 14 residues. Germline V lookup: CDR1 SGHRS, CDR2 YFSETQ. CDR3 bases: TGCGCCAGTGCAGACGGGACAGGGGTCTACGAGCAGTACTTC. Protein product: CASADGTGVYEQYF.

This clone was observed once. The rearrangement joins TRBV3-1 (or the pseudogene TRBV3-2) to TRBJ1-2, with D uncertain. CDR3 length: 13 amino acids. The V end lost 7 bases, the J end lost 3 bases, and 12 bases lay between the germline ends. Germline CDR1 reads LGHDT; CDR2 reads YNNKEL (reference sequence). The CDR3 nucleotides read TGTGCCAGCAAGGTCAGGCGATACTATGGCTACACCTTC. Protein product: CASKVRRYYGYTF.

The V call is TRBV7-2, the J call TRBJ2-1; TRBD2 matches 7 bases. The CDR3 is made up of 15 amino acids. The V gene's germline CDR1 is SGHTA and CDR2 FQGNSA. V trimming: 0 bases; J trimming: 5 bases; junction bases outside the gene matches: 4. CDR3 protein: CASSLAAGSNNEQFF. Written as DNA, the CDR3 is TGTGCCAGCAGCTTAGCAGCGGGGTCGAACAATGAGCAGTTCTTC.

V usage is TRBV19 and J usage is TRBJ2-2; D uncertain. The length of the CDR3 is 15 residues. Trimming left V 5 bases short and J 6 bases short, with 16 bases between. Germline V lookup: CDR1 LNHDA, CDR2 SQIVND (reference sequence). The DNA for the CDR3 is TGTGCCAGTAGTCCCCCCATCCCGAGGTCCGGGGAGCTGTTTTTT. Encoded protein: CASSPPIPRSGELFF. The variable domain in full, with the rest retrieved from reference TRBV19 and TRBJ2-2, is DGGITQSPKYLFRKEGQNVTLSCEQNLNHDAMYWYRQDPGQGLRLIYYSQIVNDFQKGDIAEGYSVSREKKESFPLTVTSAQKNPTAFYLCASSPPIPRSGELFFGEGSRLTVL.

The gene calls are TRBV4-2 and TRBJ2-5, with D possibly being TRBD2 (7 bases). The CDR3 is 16 amino acids. Trimming removed 0 bases from V and 4 bases from J, with 15 bases in between. The germline gives CDR1 LGHNA, CDR2 YNFKEQ. The CDR3 spells CASSQDRGAGRETQYF. Here the CDR3 DNA reads TGTGCCAGCAGCCAAGATCGGGGGGCAGGTCGAGAGACCCAGTACTTC.

V is TRBV7-8 and J is TRBJ1-1; D unresolved. With 3 bases removed from V and 4 bases from J, the gap between germline ends came to 6 bases. Looked up from germline, CDR1 is SGHVS and CDR2 is FQNEAQ. The CDR3 has 12 amino acids. CDR3 protein: CASSLYGTEAFF. In DNA, the CDR3 is TGTGCCAGCAGCTTGTACGGCACTGAAGCTTTCTTT.

This chain links TRBV19 with TRBJ2-7; 7 nucleotides match TRBD1. The germline V gene encodes CDR1 LNHDA and CDR2 SQIVND (reference sequence). This CDR3 is 14 amino acids long. The V gene end was trimmed by 4 bases and the J gene end by 0 bases; junction bases not matched to a gene: 3. The chain's CDR3 is CASSSTGASYEQYF. The CDR3 DNA sequence: TGTGCCAGTAGTAGCACAGGGGCCTCCTACGAGCAGTACTTC.

The chain combines TRBV19 with TRBJ1-2; D is uncertain. The germline gives CDR1 LNHDA, CDR2 SQIVND (reference sequence). Trimming took 4 bases from V and 2 from J, leaving 8 bases between them. The CDR3 loop spans 13 amino acids. As DNA, the CDR3 is TGTGCCAGTAGTAAAGCCGGGAACTATGGCTACACCTTC. Encoded protein: CASSKAGNYGYTF.

V usage is TRBV7-9 and J usage is TRBJ1-1, with D possibly matching TRBD1 (5 bases). This CDR3 has 16 amino acids. The V and J ends lost 1 base and 10 bases respectively, with 22 bases between them. The germline V gene has CDR1 SEHNR and CDR2 FQNEAQ (reference sequence). In DNA form, the CDR3 reads TGTGCCAGCAGCTTAGATATCGGGGGGACCGCGGCTGGAGCTTTCTTT. It is translated as CASSLDIGGTAAGAFF.

This chain connects TRBV9 to TRBJ2-5; 15 nucleotides agree with TRBD2. This CDR3 comprises 16 residues. The V segment lost 3 bases and the J segment 4 bases; nucleotides outside the gene matches: 4. Germline lookup yields CDR1 SGDLS and CDR2 YYNGEE. The CDR3 protein is CASSAGLAGGRETQYF. DNA for the CDR3: TGTGCCAGCAGCGCTGGACTAGCGGGGGGGCGAGAGACCCAGTACTTC. Looking up the rest from reference TRBV9 and TRBJ2-5 gives the full variable domain: DSGVTQTPKHLITATGQRVTLRCSPRSGDLSVYWYQQSLDQGLQFLIQYYNGEERAKGNILERFSAQQFPDLHSELNLSSLELGDSALYFCASSAGLAGGRETQYFGPGTRLLVL.

The V and J genes are TRBV19 and TRBJ1-6, with unresolved D. V gave up 5 bases and J gave up 9 bases, with 11 bases separating them. The CDR3 extends over 13 amino acids. Germline CDR1 and CDR2: LNHDA and SQIVND (reference sequence). The CDR3 is CASSGRGPSPLHF. The CDR3 coding sequence is TGTGCCAGTAGTGGTCGCGGGCCTTCACCCCTCCACTTT.

The chain is built from TRBV28 and TRBJ1-3; TRBD1 might be the D (5 bases). With 5 bases removed from V and 3 bases from J, the gap between germline ends came to 20 bases. CDR1 and CDR2 from the germline V gene are MDHEN and SYDVKM. CDR3 length: 17 amino acids. For the CDR3, the DNA is TGTGCCAGCAGTCGGCCTGGGGCGACATACCTTGGAAACACCATATATTTT. The encoded protein is CASSRPGATYLGNTIYF. The variable domain in full, completed from reference TRBV28 and TRBJ1-3, reads DVKVTQSSRYLVKRTGEKVFLECVQDMDHENMFWYRQDPGLGLRLIYFSYDVKMKEKGDIPEGYSVSREKKERFSLILESASTNQTSMYLCASSRPGATYLGNTIYFGEGSWLTVV.

The CDR3 loop is CASSQDLNGEQFF. CDR3 in DNA: TGTGCCAGCAGCCAAGATCTCAACGGGGAGCAGTTCTTC. This chain connects TRBV3-1 (or the pseudogene TRBV3-2) to TRBJ2-1, with D unresolved. The CDR3 contains 13 residues. Trimming removed 0 bases at V and 10 bases at J, with 10 bases between. The germline V gene has CDR1 LGHDT and CDR2 YNNKEL (reference sequence).

The chain recombines TRBV7-3 with TRBJ2-5; 7 bases map to TRBD2. The CDR3 runs 16 residues. Per the germline V gene, CDR1 is SGHTA and CDR2 is FQGTGA. V trimming: 2 bases; J trimming: 1 base; junction bases outside the gene matches: 7. The CDR3 DNA is TGTGCCAGCAGCTTAGGACCAGCGGGGCTCCAAGAGACCCAGTACTTC. Residues: CASSLGPAGLQETQYF.

The chain carries TRBV4-3 and TRBJ1-2; D is undetermined. V was cut by 0 bases and J by 6 bases, with 11 bases left in between. From germline, CDR1 is LGHNA and CDR2 YSLEER. The CDR3 loop spans 14 amino acids. CDR3 in DNA: TGCGCCAGCAGCCAAGAAGCGGGGTGGGATGGCTACACCTTC. It translates to CASSQEAGWDGYTF.

The rearrangement uses TRBV5-1 and TRBJ2-7; 7 bases fit TRBD1. V shed 1 base, J shed 3 bases, and the junction held 4 bases outside the gene matches. Germline V CDR1 and CDR2: SGHRS, YFSETQ. The CDR3 runs to 14 residues. The CDR3 DNA is TGCGCCAGCAGCTTGCTAGGGGGCAACTACGAGCAGTACTTC. Amino acids: CASSLLGGNYEQYF.

The chain joins TRBV28 to TRBJ2-7; perhaps TRBD1 as D (5 bases). Trimming pared 1 base from V and 3 bases from J, leaving 7 bases between. Germline loops: CDR1 MDHEN, CDR2 SYDVKM. The CDR3 loop spans 13 amino acids. CDR3 loop: CASSLYRIYEQYF. The CDR3 DNA reads TGTGCCAGCAGTTTATACAGGATCTACGAGCAGTACTTC.

V usage is TRBV11-2 and J usage is TRBJ1-4; 7 nucleotides align to TRBD1. This CDR3 contains 17 residues. The trim removed 6 bases at V and 1 base at J, leaving 11 bases unmatched. The germline CDR1 and CDR2 sequences are SGHAT and FQNNGV. The CDR3 DNA follows: TGTGCCAGCAGTCTGAGGGGGCGCGGATTAACTAATGAAAAACTGTTTTTT. It yields the protein CASSLRGRGLTNEKLFF.

The rearrangement links TRBV6-5 to TRBJ2-1; 8 nucleotides match TRBD2. After removal of 9 bases from V and 0 bases from J, the junction contained 7 bases not matched to a gene. CDR1 is MNHEY, CDR2 SVGAGI, per germline. The length of the CDR3 is 15 residues. The CDR3 loop reads CASRLARRSYNEQFF. Written as DNA, the CDR3 is TGTGCCAGTAGACTAGCGCGGCGCTCCTACAATGAGCAGTTCTTC.

The chain employs TRBV9 and TRBJ1-2, with unresolved D. With 0 bases removed from V and 6 bases from J, the gap between germline ends came to 6 bases. Looked up from germline, CDR1 is SGDLS and CDR2 is YYNGEE. This CDR3 is 12 amino acids long. The CDR3 region is CASSVGSNGYTF. Here the CDR3 DNA reads TGTGCCAGCAGCGTAGGCAGTAATGGCTACACCTTC.

This clone was counted once. J is TRBJ2-2 and V is TRBV3-1 (or the pseudogene TRBV3-2); D ambiguous. V lost 0 bases to trimming and J lost 7 bases, with 6 bases between them. Germline V lookup: CDR1 LGHDT, CDR2 YNNKEL (reference sequence). The CDR3 consists of 13 residues. The CDR3 loop is CASSQEQDGELFF. CDR3 nucleotides: TGTGCCAGCAGCCAAGAGCAGGACGGGGAGCTGTTTTTT.

The V gene is TRBV10-1, the J gene TRBJ1-1; 7 positions agree with TRBD1. The junction had 9 bases not matched to a gene; V was cut back by 6 bases and J by 2 bases. Germline CDR1 WNHNN, CDR2 SYGVQD (reference sequence). This CDR3 is 15 amino acids long. Here the CDR3 reads CASSGDSAENTEAFF. The CDR3 DNA follows: TGCGCCAGCAGCGGGGACAGCGCCGAAAACACTGAAGCTTTCTTT.

The chain joins TRBV5-5 to TRBJ1-4, with D maybe TRBD1 (5 bases). CDR1 and CDR2 from the germline V gene are SGHKS and YYEKEE (reference sequence). Deletions cut 4 bases from V and 1 base from J, with 17 bases between. CDR3 length: 17 amino acids. CDR3 coding DNA: TGTGCCAGCAGCATAGCCCCAGGGATGGGAACTAATGAAAAACTGTTTTTT. Amino acid sequence: CASSIAPGMGTNEKLFF.

The chain is built from TRBV5-1 and TRBJ1-4; 8 bases match TRBD1. Germline CDR1 is SGHRS and CDR2 is YFSETQ. The CDR3 length is 15 residues. The V and J ends lost 2 bases and 8 bases, in that order; junction bases with no gene match: 8. CDR3 in DNA: TGCGCCAGCAGCTTACTTACAGGGGGAGGAGAAAAACTGTTTTTT. This translates into CASSLLTGGGEKLFF.

V and J are TRBV4-2 and TRBJ2-7; D gene unclear. CDR3 length equals 16 residues. V lost 0 bases to trimming and J lost 2 bases, with 14 bases between them. CDR1 is LGHNA and CDR2 is YNFKEQ in the germline V gene. CDR3 protein: CASSQELLITTYEQYF. The CDR3 DNA sequence: TGTGCCAGCAGCCAAGAATTATTGATAACTACCTACGAGCAGTACTTC.

The chain employs TRBV5-1 and TRBJ2-1; no reliable D call. This CDR3 has 18 residues. V gave up 0 bases and J gave up 1 base, with 17 bases separating them. From germline, CDR1 is SGHRS and CDR2 YFSETQ. CDR3 coding DNA: TGCGCCAGCAGCTTGGTTGGCGGCCCGACCATGTCCTACAATGAGCAGTTCTTC. Protein sequence: CASSLVGGPTMSYNEQFF.

The chain employs TRBV9 and TRBJ2-2, with unresolved D. V lost 0 bases to trimming and J lost 5 bases, with 11 bases between them. The CDR3 totals 15 residues. The germline CDR1 and CDR2 sequences are SGDLS and YYNGEE. CDR3 protein: CASSVDLPRTGELFF. The CDR3 DNA reads as TGTGCCAGCAGCGTAGATCTACCGAGGACCGGGGAGCTGTTTTTT.